Listed here are 13 T cell receptor beta chains from one sample, sequenced in a study of cytomegalovirus exposure and HLA in healthy donors. This PCR relied on a set of 60 Vbeta primers and 13 Jbeta primers. Clones were read by immunoSEQ multiplex PCR, and TCRdb kept only the in-frame ones, dropping some. The table has 150,000 or so clones, 81% seen once. Input material: PBMCs. All receptors come from a woman in her late teens or twenties in good health and CMV-seropositive.

The chain carries TRBV5-4 and TRBJ2-1; possible D gene TRBD1, 6 bases. The V gene's germline CDR1 is SGHNT and CDR2 YYREEE (reference sequence). Trimming stripped 0 bases from V and 0 bases from J, with 7 bases between. This CDR3 has 15 residues. CDR3 bases: TGTGCCAGCAGCTTGGGGGGGCTCTCCTACAATGAGCAGTTCTTC. Protein: CASSLGGLSYNEQFF.

The V call is TRBV5-4, the J call TRBJ2-5; 10 bases are shared with TRBD2. Germline V gives CDR1 SGHNT, CDR2 YYREEE (reference sequence). The CDR3 runs 15 residues. V lost 3 bases and J lost 4; bases outside the gene matches: 6. The CDR3 reads CASSSKRLAGETQYF. CDR3 nucleotides: TGTGCCAGCAGCTCTAAACGACTAGCGGGAGAGACCCAGTACTTC. Variable domain in full (rest from reference TRBV5-4 and TRBJ2-5): ETGVTQSPTHLIKTRGQQVTLRCSSQSGHNTVSWYQQALGQGPQFIFQYYREEENGRGNFPPRFSGLQFPNYSSELNVNALELDDSALYLCASSSKRLAGETQYFGPGTRLLVL.

The CDR3 DNA is TGCGCCAGCAGCCAAGATTCAGGTCTGGCTGGTGGCTACACCTTC. This gives the protein CASSQDSGLAGGYTF. The rearrangement joins TRBV4-3 to TRBJ1-2; D unresolved. V dropped 0 bases and J dropped 7 bases, with 15 bases sitting between them. From germline, CDR1 is LGHNA and CDR2 YSLEER. This CDR3 has 15 amino acids.

This clone was counted once. The chain recombines TRBV10-1 with TRBJ1-2; D call uncertain. V shed 4 bases and J shed 6 bases, with 12 bases lying between them. Germline V CDR1 and CDR2: WNHNN, SYGVQD (reference sequence). This CDR3 spans 13 amino acids. The CDR3 sequence: CASSGSEVNGYTF. DNA of the CDR3: TGCGCCAGCAGTGGTTCAGAGGTAAATGGCTACACCTTC.

This sequence joins TRBV5-4 and TRBJ1-2, with D tentatively TRBD1 (5 bases). The CDR3 runs to 14 residues. Germline V gene data show CDR1 as SGHNT and CDR2 as YYREEE (reference sequence). The V and J ends lost 0 bases and 5 bases respectively, with 11 bases between them. The CDR3 loop reads CASSLAVPGYGYTF. DNA of the CDR3: TGTGCCAGCAGCTTGGCTGTTCCAGGGTATGGCTACACCTTC. Full variable domain (remainder filled in from reference TRBV5-4 and TRBJ1-2): ETGVTQSPTHLIKTRGQQVTLRCSSQSGHNTVSWYQQALGQGPQFIFQYYREEENGRGNFPPRFSGLQFPNYSSELNVNALELDDSALYLCASSLAVPGYGYTFGSGTRLTVV.

The sample holds a few counts of this clone. The CDR3 bases are TGTGCCAGCAGCCCAACTAGCGGGGCTACCTTCGTCTACAATGAGCAGTTCTTC. This sequence encodes CASSPTSGATFVYNEQFF. The J gene is TRBJ2-1, the V gene TRBV9; 10 bases agree with TRBD2. V dropped 4 bases and J dropped 3; count of bases not matched to a gene: 13. Germline loops: CDR1 SGDLS, CDR2 YYNGEE. The CDR3 is 18 residues long.

This chain links TRBV15 with TRBJ1-2; 7 nucleotides align to TRBD1. V shed 3 bases and J 6 bases; nucleotides not matched to a gene: 4. Germline CDR1 and CDR2: LNHNV and YYDKDF (reference sequence). The CDR3 loop spans 13 amino acids. CDR3 region: CATSRGQTHGYTF. The DNA for the CDR3 is TGTGCCACCAGCAGGGGACAGACCCATGGCTACACCTTC.

The chain is built from TRBV4-1 and TRBJ1-2; 8 positions agree with TRBD1. This CDR3 contains 14 residues. V shed 2 bases and J 4 bases; nucleotides not matched to a gene: 3. CDR1 and CDR2 (germline): MGHRA, YSYEKL. The CDR3 loop is CASSQPGQGYGYTF. The CDR3 DNA is TGCGCCAGCAGCCAACCCGGACAGGGCTATGGCTACACCTTC.

This rearrangement joins TRBV11-2 to TRBJ2-4, with TRBD2 matching over 9 bases. V dropped 5 bases and J dropped 7; count of bases not matched to a gene: 18. CDR1 is SGHAT, CDR2 FQNNGV, per germline. This CDR3 spans 18 amino acids. For the CDR3, the DNA is TGTGCCAGCAGCCACTCAATGGGGCGGGGGGGCCGTTGGAACATTCAGTACTTC. As protein: CASSHSMGRGGRWNIQYF. Full variable domain (rest looked up from reference TRBV11-2 and TRBJ2-4): EAGVAQSPRYKIIEKRQSVAFWCNPISGHATLYWYQQILGQGPKLLIQFQNNGVVDDSQLPKDRFSAERLKGVDSTLKIQPAKLEDSAVYLCASSHSMGRGGRWNIQYFGAGTRLSVL.

This chain connects TRBV10-3 to TRBJ2-7, with 12 positions matching TRBD1. Losses at the gene ends were 6 bases for V and 7 bases for J; bases not matched to a gene: 10. Germline CDR1 is ENHRY and CDR2 is SYGVKD. The CDR3 has 15 amino acids. CDR3 DNA: TGTGCCATCAGCCCGCCGGGACAGGGGGCGCGTGAGCAGTACTTC. Translated: CAISPPGQGAREQYF.

CDR3 coding DNA: TGTGCCAGCAGCGAACTAGGACAGGGAATTTACACCATATATTTT. Translating it yields CASSELGQGIYTIYF. This chain uses TRBV6-5 with TRBJ1-3; TRBD1 aligns across 8 bases. V lost 6 bases and J lost 8; bases outside the gene matches: 12. This CDR3 is 15 amino acids long. Per the germline V gene, CDR1 is MNHEY and CDR2 is SVGAGI.

The CDR3 DNA sequence: TGTGCCAGCAGCTTGGCCAGCGGCAGGGGGCTGGGTGGCTACACCTTC. Amino acid sequence: CASSLASGRGLGGYTF. This chain connects TRBV5-6 to TRBJ1-2; 8 positions agree with TRBD1. Germline V gene lookup returns CDR1 SGHDT and CDR2 YYEEEE. The ends lost 0 bases at V and 7 bases at J; junction bases unmatched: 11. The CDR3 sequence is 16 residues long.

For the CDR3, the DNA is TGCGCCAGCACAGGGAAGACAGCTGGAAACACCATATATTTT. It yields the protein CASTGKTAGNTIYF. This sequence joins TRBV23-1 and TRBJ1-3; D is possibly TRBD1 (5 bases). TRBV23-1 is marked as an open reading frame, function uncertain. V dropped 7 bases and J dropped 2 bases, with 12 bases sitting between them. The length of the CDR3 is 14 residues.